This section outlines one TCR beta chain sequence together with its context. No antigen is known for it. The data are from a study of cytomegalovirus exposure and HLA in healthy donors. For the study at large: HLA-typed donors were the source of around 80 million unique TCRs, which an early data release held. Study conclusions and caveats: Association with HLA alleles at 0.05 false discovery rate was found for 15,000 to 20,000 TCR beta sequences in a later analysis.

Both 60 Vbeta primers and 13 Jbeta primers went into the PCR. The repertoire was sequenced with immunoSEQ multiplex PCR; TCRdb's copy has only in-frame clones and lacks some. The sample consists of about 130,000 clones, 65% to 80% of them appearing once. V shed 0 bases, J shed 4 bases, and the junction held 8 bases outside the gene matches. Germline CDR1 SGHAT, CDR2 FQNNGV. The CDR3 sequence is 16 residues long. This receptor was taken from a human donor in good health. Material for sequencing was PBMCs. The V and J genes are TRBV11-2 and TRBJ2-7; TRBD1 matches 8 bases. In DNA form, the CDR3 reads TGTGCCAGCAGCTTAGATCCTGGACAGGGTTGGTACGAGCAGTACTTC. Protein: CASSLDPGQGWYEQYF. The full variable domain, in which reference TRBV11-2 and TRBJ2-7 provide the parts outside the CDR3, is EAGVAQSPRYKIIEKRQSVAFWCNPISGHATLYWYQQILGQGPKLLIQFQNNGVVDDSQLPKDRFSAERLKGVDSTLKIQPAKLEDSAVYLCASSLDPGQGWYEQYFGPGTRLTVT.